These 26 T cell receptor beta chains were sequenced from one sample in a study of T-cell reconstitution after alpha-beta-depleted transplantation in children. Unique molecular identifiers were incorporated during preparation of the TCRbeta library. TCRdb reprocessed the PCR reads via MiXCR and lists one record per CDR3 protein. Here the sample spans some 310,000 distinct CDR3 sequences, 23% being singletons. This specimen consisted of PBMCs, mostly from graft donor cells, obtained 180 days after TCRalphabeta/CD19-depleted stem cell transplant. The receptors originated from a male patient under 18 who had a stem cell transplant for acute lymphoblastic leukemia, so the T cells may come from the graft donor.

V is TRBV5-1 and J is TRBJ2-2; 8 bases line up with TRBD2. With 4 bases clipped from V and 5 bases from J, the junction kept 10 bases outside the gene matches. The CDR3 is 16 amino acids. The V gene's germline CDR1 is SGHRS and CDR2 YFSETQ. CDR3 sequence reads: CASSPSLAVVTGELFF. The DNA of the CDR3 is TGCGCCAGCAGCCCCTCACTAGCGGTGGTTACCGGGGAGCTGTTTTTT.

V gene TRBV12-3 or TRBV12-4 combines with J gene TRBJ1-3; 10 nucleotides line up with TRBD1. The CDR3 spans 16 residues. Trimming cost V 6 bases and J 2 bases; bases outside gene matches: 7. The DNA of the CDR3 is TGTGCCAGCAGCCGGACAGGGGGTAGGGCTGGAAACACCATATATTTT. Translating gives CASSRTGGRAGNTIYF.

This CDR3 reads CSVVTGPGGTGELFF. The CDR3, as DNA: TGCAGCGTTGTAACTGGCCCCGGTGGCACCGGGGAGCTGTTTTTT. V usage is TRBV29-1 and J usage is TRBJ2-2; D remains ambiguous. The V gene's germline CDR1 is SQVTM and CDR2 ANQGSEA. The length of the CDR3 is 15 residues. V lost 4 bases, J lost 4 bases, and 16 bases lay in between.

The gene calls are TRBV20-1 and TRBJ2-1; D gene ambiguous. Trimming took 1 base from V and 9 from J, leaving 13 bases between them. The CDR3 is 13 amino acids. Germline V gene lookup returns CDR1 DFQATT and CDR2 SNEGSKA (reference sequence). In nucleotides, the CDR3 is TGCAGTGCTAGAGGAATAATTTCCGGTGAGCAGTTCTTC. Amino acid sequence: CSARGIISGEQFF.

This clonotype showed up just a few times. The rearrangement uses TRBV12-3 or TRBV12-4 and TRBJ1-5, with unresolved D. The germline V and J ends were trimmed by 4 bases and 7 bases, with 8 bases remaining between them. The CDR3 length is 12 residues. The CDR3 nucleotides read TGTGCCAGCAGTTCATACGACCAGCCCCAGCATTTT. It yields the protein CASSSYDQPQHF.

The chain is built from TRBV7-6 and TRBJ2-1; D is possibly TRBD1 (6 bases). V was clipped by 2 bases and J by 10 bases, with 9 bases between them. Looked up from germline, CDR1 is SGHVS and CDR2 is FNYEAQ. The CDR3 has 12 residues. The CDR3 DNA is TGTGCCAGCAGCTTAAGGGGGATGGAGCAGTTCTTC. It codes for CASSLRGMEQFF.

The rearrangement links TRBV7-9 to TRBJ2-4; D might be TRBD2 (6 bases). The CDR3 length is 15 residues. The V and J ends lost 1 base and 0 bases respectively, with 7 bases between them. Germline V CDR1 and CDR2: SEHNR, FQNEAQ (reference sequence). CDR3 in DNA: TGTGCCAGCAGCTTAGGGACTATAGCCAAAAACATTCAGTACTTC. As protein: CASSLGTIAKNIQYF.

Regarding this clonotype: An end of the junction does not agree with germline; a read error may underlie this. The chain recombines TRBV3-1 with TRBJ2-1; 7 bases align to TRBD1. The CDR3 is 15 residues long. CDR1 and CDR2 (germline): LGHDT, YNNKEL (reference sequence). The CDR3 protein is CATSRGQATHNEQFF. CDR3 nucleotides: TGTGCCACCAGCCGCGGACAGGCCACTCACAATGAGCAGTTCTTC.

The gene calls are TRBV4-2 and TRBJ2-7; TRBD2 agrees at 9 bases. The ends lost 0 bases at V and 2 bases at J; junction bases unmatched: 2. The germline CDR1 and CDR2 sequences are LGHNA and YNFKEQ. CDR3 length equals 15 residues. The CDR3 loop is CASSQDAGGPYEQYF. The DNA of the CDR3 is TGTGCCAGCAGCCAAGACGCGGGAGGGCCCTACGAGCAGTACTTC.

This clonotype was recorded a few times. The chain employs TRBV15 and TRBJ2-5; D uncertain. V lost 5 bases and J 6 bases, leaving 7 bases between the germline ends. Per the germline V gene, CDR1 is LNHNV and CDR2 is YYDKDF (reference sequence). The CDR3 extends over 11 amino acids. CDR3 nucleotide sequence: TGTGCCACCAGCGGCGGACAGACCCAGTACTTC. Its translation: CATSGGQTQYF.

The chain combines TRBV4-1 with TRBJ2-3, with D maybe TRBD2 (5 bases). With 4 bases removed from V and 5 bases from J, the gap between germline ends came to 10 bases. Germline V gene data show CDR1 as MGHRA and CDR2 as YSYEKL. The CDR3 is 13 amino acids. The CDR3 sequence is CASSRPGEDTQYF. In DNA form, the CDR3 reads TGCGCCAGCAGCCGCCCCGGGGAAGATACGCAGTATTTT.

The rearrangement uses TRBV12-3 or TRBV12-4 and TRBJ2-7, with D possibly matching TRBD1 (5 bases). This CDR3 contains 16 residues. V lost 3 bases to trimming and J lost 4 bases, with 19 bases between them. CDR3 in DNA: TGTGCCAGCAGTTTCCTAAGACAGTCCTTCGGGTACGAGCAGTACTTC. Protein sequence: CASSFLRQSFGYEQYF.

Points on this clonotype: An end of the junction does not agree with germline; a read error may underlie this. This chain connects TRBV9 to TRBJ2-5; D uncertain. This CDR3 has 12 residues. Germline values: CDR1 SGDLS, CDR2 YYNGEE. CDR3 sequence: CASSEAGETLYF. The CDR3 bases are TGTGCCAGCAGCGAGGCAGGAGAGACCCTGTACTTC.

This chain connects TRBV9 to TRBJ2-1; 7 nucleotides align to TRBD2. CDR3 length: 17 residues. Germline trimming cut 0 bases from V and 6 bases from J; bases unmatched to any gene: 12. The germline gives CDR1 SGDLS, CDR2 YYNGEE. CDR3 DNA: TGTGCCAGCAGCGTAGCTAAGGCTAGCGGTTTCCTCAATGAGCAGTTCTTC. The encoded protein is CASSVAKASGFLNEQFF.

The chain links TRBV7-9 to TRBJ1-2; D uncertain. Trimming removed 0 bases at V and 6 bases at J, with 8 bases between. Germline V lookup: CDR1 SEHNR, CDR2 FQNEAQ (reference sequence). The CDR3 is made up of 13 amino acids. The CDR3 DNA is TGTGCCAGCAGCTTAGCCAGAGGGAATGGCTACACCTTC. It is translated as CASSLARGNGYTF.

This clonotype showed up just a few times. Here the CDR3 reads CASSQDSPTGLNTEAFF. The DNA of the CDR3 is TGTGCCAGCAGCCAAGACTCCCCGACAGGGCTCAACACTGAAGCTTTCTTT. J is TRBJ1-1 and V is TRBV14; 7 bases line up with TRBD1. This CDR3 has 17 residues. The germline CDR1 and CDR2 sequences are SGHDN and FVKESK. Trimming took 0 bases from V and 2 from J; bases not matched to a gene: 9.

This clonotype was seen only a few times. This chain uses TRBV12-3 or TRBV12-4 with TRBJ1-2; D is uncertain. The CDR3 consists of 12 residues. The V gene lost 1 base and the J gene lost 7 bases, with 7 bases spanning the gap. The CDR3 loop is CASSLGSSGYTF. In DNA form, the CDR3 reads TGTGCCAGCAGTTTAGGGTCCTCTGGCTACACCTTC.

The CDR3 nucleotides are TGCGCCAGCAGCCAAGATCTGCTTGGGGGGCAACGAATTCAGTACTTC. Amino acid sequence: CASSQDLLGGQRIQYF. This sequence joins TRBV4-1 and TRBJ2-4, with D perhaps assigned TRBD1 or TRBD2 (6 bases each). The CDR3 loop spans 16 amino acids. The germline gives CDR1 MGHRA, CDR2 YSYEKL. Trimming pared 0 bases from V and 10 bases from J, leaving 19 bases between.

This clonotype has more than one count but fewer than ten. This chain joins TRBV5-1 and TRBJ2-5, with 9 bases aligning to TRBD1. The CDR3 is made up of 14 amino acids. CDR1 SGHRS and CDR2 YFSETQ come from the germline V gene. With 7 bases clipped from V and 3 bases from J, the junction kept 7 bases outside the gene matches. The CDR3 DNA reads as TGCGCCAGCCAACTTACAGGGGGCGAAGAGACCCAGTACTTC. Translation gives CASQLTGGEETQYF. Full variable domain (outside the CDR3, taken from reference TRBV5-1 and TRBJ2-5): KAGVTQTPRYLIKTRGQQVTLSCSPISGHRSVSWYQQTPGQGLQFLFEYFSETQRNKGNFPGRFSGRQFSNSRSEMNVSTLELGDSALYLCASQLTGGEETQYFGPGTRLLVL.

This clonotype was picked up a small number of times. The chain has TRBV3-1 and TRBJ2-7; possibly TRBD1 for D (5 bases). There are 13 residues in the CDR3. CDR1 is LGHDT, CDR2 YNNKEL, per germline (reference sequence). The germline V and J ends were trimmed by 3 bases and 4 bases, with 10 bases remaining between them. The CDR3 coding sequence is TGTGCCAGCAGCCATCCTGGGGCTTACGAGCAGTACTTC. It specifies CASSHPGAYEQYF.

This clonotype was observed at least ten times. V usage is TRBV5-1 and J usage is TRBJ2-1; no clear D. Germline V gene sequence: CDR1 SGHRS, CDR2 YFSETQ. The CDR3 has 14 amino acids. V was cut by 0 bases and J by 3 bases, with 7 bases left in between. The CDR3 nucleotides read TGCGCCAGCAGCTTGGTTCCCAACTACAATGAGCAGTTCTTC. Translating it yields CASSLVPNYNEQFF. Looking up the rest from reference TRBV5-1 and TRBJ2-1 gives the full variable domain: KAGVTQTPRYLIKTRGQQVTLSCSPISGHRSVSWYQQTPGQGLQFLFEYFSETQRNKGNFPGRFSGRQFSNSRSEMNVSTLELGDSALYLCASSLVPNYNEQFFGPGTRLTVL.

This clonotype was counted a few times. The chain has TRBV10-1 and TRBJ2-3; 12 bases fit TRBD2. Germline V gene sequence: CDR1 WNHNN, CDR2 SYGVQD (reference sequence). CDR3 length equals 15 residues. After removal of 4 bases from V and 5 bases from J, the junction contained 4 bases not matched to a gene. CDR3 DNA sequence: TGCGCCAGCAGTGCCCTAGCGGGAGGGCGAGATACGCAGTATTTT. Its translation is CASSALAGGRDTQYF.

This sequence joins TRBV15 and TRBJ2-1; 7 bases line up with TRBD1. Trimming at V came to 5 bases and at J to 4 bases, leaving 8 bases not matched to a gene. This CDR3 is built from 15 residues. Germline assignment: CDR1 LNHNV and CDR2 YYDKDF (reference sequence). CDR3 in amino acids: CATSAIGGSYNEQFF. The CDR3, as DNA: TGTGCCACCAGCGCTATAGGGGGCAGTTACAATGAGCAGTTCTTC.

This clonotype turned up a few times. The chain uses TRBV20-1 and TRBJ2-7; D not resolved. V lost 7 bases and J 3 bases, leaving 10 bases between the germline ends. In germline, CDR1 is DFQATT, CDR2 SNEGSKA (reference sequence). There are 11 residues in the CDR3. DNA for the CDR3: TGCAGTGTCTACTCTCGCTACGAGCAGTACTTC. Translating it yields CSVYSRYEQYF.

CDR3: CASSLRGPNYGYTF. Written as DNA, the CDR3 is TGTGCCAGCAGCTTGAGGGGCCCTAACTATGGCTACACCTTC. The chain combines TRBV7-2 with TRBJ1-2; tentative D call: TRBD1 (5 bases). CDR1 SGHTA and CDR2 FQGNSA come from the germline V gene. CDR3 length: 14 amino acids. V was cut by 3 bases and J by 0 bases, with 8 bases left in between.

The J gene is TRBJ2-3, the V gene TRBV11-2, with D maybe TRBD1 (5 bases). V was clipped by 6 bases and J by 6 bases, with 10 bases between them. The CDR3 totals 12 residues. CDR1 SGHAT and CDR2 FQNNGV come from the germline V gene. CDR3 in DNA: TGTGCCAGCAGAGAAGGGGCGGATACGCAGTATTTT. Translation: CASREGADTQYF.